A single sample is the source of the 15 T cell receptor beta chains below, sequenced in a study of T-cell reconstitution after alpha-beta-depleted transplantation in children. This sample's TCRbeta library carried unique molecular identifier barcodes. TCRdb re-derived calls from the PCR reads in MiXCR, one entry per CDR3 protein. The repertoire includes 800,000 to 1,000,000 distinct CDR3 sequences, 25% to 30% of them detected once, and roughly 31% sits in the top ten. The input for sequencing was PBMCs, mostly from graft donor cells, taken 360 days after TCRalphabeta/CD19-depleted stem cell transplant. The receptor source for this set is a boy in the first two years of life who had a stem cell transplant for SCID, so the T cells may come from the graft donor.

The chain is built from TRBV19 and TRBJ2-2; 7 positions match TRBD1. Germline lookup yields CDR1 LNHDA and CDR2 SQIVND (reference sequence). V trimming: 10 bases; J trimming: 3 bases; junction bases outside the gene matches: 5. The CDR3 runs 13 residues. The CDR3 bases are TGTGCCACCAGGACAGGATACACCGGGGAGCTGTTTTTT. Translation gives CATRTGYTGELFF.

The chain carries TRBV5-1 and TRBJ2-3, with D perhaps TRBD2 (6 bases). Between the trimmed V and J ends, which lost 4 bases and 2 bases, there was a span of 14 bases. The CDR3 loop spans 15 amino acids. Germline assignment: CDR1 SGHRS and CDR2 YFSETQ. CDR3 DNA: TGCGCCAGCAGCGCGGGACCTCCACCCACAGATACGCAGTATTTT. This sequence encodes CASSAGPPPTDTQYF.

V usage is TRBV7-2 and J usage is TRBJ2-7; 8 bases are shared with TRBD1. The junction had 12 bases not matched to a gene; V was cut back by 3 bases and J by 5 bases. CDR1 and CDR2 from the germline V gene are SGHTA and FQGNSA. There are 16 residues in the CDR3. The CDR3 protein is CASSFTLRTGKHEQYF. The CDR3 coding sequence is TGTGCCAGCAGCTTCACCTTGAGGACAGGGAAGCACGAGCAGTACTTC.

J is TRBJ1-1 and V is TRBV6-6; tentatively, D is TRBD1 (5 bases). The V gene lost 3 bases and the J gene lost 2 bases, with 7 bases spanning the gap. The CDR3 has 13 amino acids. The germline gives CDR1 MNHNY, CDR2 SVGAGI (reference sequence). The CDR3 protein is CASSYDSNTEAFF. The CDR3 DNA reads TGTGCCAGCAGTTATGACAGCAACACTGAAGCTTTCTTT.

In this sample, this clonotype turned up a few times. This sequence joins TRBV12-3 or TRBV12-4 and TRBJ2-2; weak D call: TRBD1 (6 bases). The ends were cut back, 7 bases at V and 4 bases at J, with 10 bases in the middle. CDR3 length: 13 amino acids. The CDR3 here is CASKTGSTGELFF. As DNA, the CDR3 is TGTGCCAGCAAAACAGGGTCCACCGGGGAGCTGTTTTTT.

This chain links TRBV29-1 with TRBJ1-1; D not certain. Trimming pared 4 bases from V and 4 bases from J, leaving 7 bases between. This CDR3 comprises 11 residues. Germline V gene data show CDR1 as SQVTM and CDR2 as ANQGSEA. CDR3 bases: TGCAGCGTTGTGAGGTTCACTGAAGCTTTCTTT. This gives the protein CSVVRFTEAFF.

This clonotype was seen a few times. The chain is built from TRBV29-1 and TRBJ2-2; the D gene is possibly TRBD1 (5 bases). In germline, CDR1 is SQVTM, CDR2 ANQGSEA. V dropped 5 bases and J dropped 4 bases, with 8 bases sitting between them. This CDR3 has 12 amino acids. As DNA, the CDR3 is TGCAGCGTTTTTAGGGGCACCGGGGAGCTGTTTTTT. Protein sequence: CSVFRGTGELFF.

A few counts support this clonotype. The chain employs TRBV7-9 and TRBJ2-1; 13 bases map to TRBD2. The CDR3 has 16 amino acids. J lost 6 bases, V lost 2 bases, and 4 bases had no gene match. Germline V CDR1 and CDR2: SEHNR, FQNEAQ (reference sequence). CDR3 in amino acids: CASSLSGLAGFNEQFF. CDR3 in DNA: TGTGCCAGCAGCTTATCGGGACTAGCGGGGTTCAATGAGCAGTTCTTC.

The rearrangement links TRBV5-1 to TRBJ2-7; no firm D call. Germline V gives CDR1 SGHRS, CDR2 YFSETQ. This CDR3 comprises 14 residues. Between the trimmed V and J ends, which lost 0 bases and 2 bases, there was a span of 9 bases. In nucleotides, the CDR3 is TGCGCCAGCAGCTTGGGGAGCAAACCCTACGAGCAGTACTTC. Its translation is CASSLGSKPYEQYF.

The V gene is TRBV7-2, the J gene TRBJ2-5; D unresolved. The CDR3 runs 15 residues. CDR1 is SGHTA and CDR2 is FQGNSA in the germline V gene. V dropped 4 bases and J dropped 4 bases, with 16 bases sitting between them. The CDR3 protein is CASSSIQRPRETQYF. The DNA for the CDR3 is TGTGCCAGCAGCTCAATACAACGACCTCGAGAGACCCAGTACTTC.

This clonotype was detected a few times. The J gene is TRBJ2-7, the V gene TRBV19, with D perhaps matching TRBD1 or TRBD2 (5 bases each). The CDR3 spans 16 residues. Trimming shortened V by 6 bases and J by 4 bases, and 22 bases separated the two germline ends. Looked up from germline, CDR1 is LNHDA and CDR2 is SQIVND (reference sequence). The CDR3 DNA is TGTGCCAGTAGCCCCCTTCTCGGGACGAAGGGTTACGAGCAGTACTTC. Amino acids: CASSPLLGTKGYEQYF.

This chain joins TRBV6-7 and TRBJ2-6; 7 nucleotides match TRBD1. TRBV6-7 belongs to the ORF category, with a function that is uncertain. The CDR3 runs 18 residues. Unmatched junction bases numbered 11, after V lost 2 bases and J lost 4 bases. The CDR3 coding sequence is TGTGCCAGCAGTTACCTGACAGGGTCTTCCAGGGGGGCCAACGTCCTGACTTTC. It encodes CASSYLTGSSRGANVLTF.

The chain employs TRBV10-3 and TRBJ2-5; TRBD1 agrees at 7 bases. There are 13 residues in the CDR3. Germline V gene data show CDR1 as ENHRY and CDR2 as SYGVKD. V lost 4 bases to trimming and J lost 5 bases; unmatched junction nucleotides: 4. The CDR3 region is CAISATGAETQYF. The CDR3 DNA is TGTGCCATCAGTGCTACAGGGGCCGAGACCCAGTACTTC.

This clonotype was seen at least ten times. This chain links TRBV12-3 or TRBV12-4 with TRBJ2-1; D is unclear. Trimming shortened V by 4 bases and J by 3 bases, and 10 bases separated the two germline ends. The length of the CDR3 is 14 residues. As DNA, the CDR3 is TGTGCCAGCAGTTCTTTTGGCCTCTACAATGAGCAGTTCTTC. It yields the protein CASSSFGLYNEQFF.

The chain is built from TRBV29-1 and TRBJ1-1; TRBD1 matches 7 bases. V gave up 3 bases and J gave up 0 bases; unmatched junction bases: 1. Germline V gene sequence: CDR1 SQVTM, CDR2 ANQGSEA. The CDR3 extends over 13 amino acids. CDR3 coding DNA: TGCAGCGTTGATGACAGGGTGAACACTGAAGCTTTCTTT. It encodes CSVDDRVNTEAFF.